The T cell receptor (beta chain) described here comes from a study of blood T cell repertoires in COVID-19. Across the whole study: Nucleic acid was either cDNA or gDNA, and it came from T cells, B-cell-depleted T cells, or PBMCs.

Assay: immunoSEQ multiplex PCR; the TCRdb copy retains only in-frame clones and omits some. Found here are fewer than 200,000 clones, approximately 91% of them singletons; the top ten hold 4.5% to 5%. The J segment lost 4 bases and the V segment lost 4 bases, leaving 1 base of the junction unmatched. Germline V gene lookup returns CDR1 SGHTS and CDR2 YDEGEE. The CDR3 spans 12 residues. Followed longitudinally, the Seattle patients had been enrolled during active infection. Specimen: peripheral blood. The rearrangement joins TRBV5-8 to TRBJ1-2, with 7 positions matching TRBD1. The clonotype comes from a man between 18 and 35 years old with COVID-19, enrolled during active disease. The CDR3 coding sequence is TGTGCCAGCAGCCCAGGGGGCTATGGCTACACCTTC. This codes for CASSPGGYGYTF.